This T cell receptor (beta chain) is from a study of shared clonotypes between healthy human individuals. Only in-frame clones appear in the TCRdb table, and some are missing; sequencing was by immunoSEQ multiplex PCR. In the table there are about 530,000 clones, approximately 95% of which are singletons. Of note for this clone: Antigen unknown. Other DNA sequences in this sample translate to the same CDR3.

Per germline, CDR1 SGHRS and CDR2 YFSETQ. Trimming took off 0 bases at V and 4 bases at J, with 2 bases between the two ends. The CDR3 spans 12 residues. The study, taken as a whole, reports: Investigators collected only blood, and repertoires in tissues likely differ.

The rearrangement uses TRBV5-1 and TRBJ2-1, with no clear D. What was sequenced was naive CD4+ T cells sorted from blood. As to subset: CD45RA+ positively selected. The receptor was derived from a woman under 40 in good health. The CDR3 loop is CASSLAYNEQFF. In nucleotides, the CDR3 is TGCGCCAGCAGCTTGGCTTACAATGAGCAGTTCTTC.